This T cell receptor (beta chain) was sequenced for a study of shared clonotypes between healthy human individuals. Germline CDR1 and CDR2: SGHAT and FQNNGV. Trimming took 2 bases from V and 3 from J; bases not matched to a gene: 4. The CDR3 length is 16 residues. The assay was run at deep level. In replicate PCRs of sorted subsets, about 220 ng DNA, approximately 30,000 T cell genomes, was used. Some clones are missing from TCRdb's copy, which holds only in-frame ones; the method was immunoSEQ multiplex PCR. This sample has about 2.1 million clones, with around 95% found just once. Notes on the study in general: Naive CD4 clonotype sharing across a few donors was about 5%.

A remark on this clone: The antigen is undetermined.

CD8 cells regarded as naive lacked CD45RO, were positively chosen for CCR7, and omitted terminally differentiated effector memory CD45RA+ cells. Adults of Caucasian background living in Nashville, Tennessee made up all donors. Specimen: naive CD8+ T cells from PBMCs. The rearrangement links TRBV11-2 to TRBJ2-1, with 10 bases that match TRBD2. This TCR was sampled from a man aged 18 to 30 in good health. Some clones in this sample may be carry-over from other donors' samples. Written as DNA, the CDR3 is TGTGCCAGCAGCTTATGGGCTAGCGGGAGCTACAATGAGCAGTTCTTC. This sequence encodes CASSLWASGSYNEQFF.